This T cell receptor (beta chain) was obtained from a study of CD8 T cells in Susac syndrome. The CDR3 totals 14 residues. Germline values: CDR1 SGHRS, CDR2 YFSETQ. With 1 base removed from V and 3 bases from J, the gap between germline ends came to 7 bases. RNA, at roughly 0.45 to 1 ug, was reverse transcribed with random hexamers. The amplification used immunoSEQ multiplex PCR on TCR beta CDR3; it spanned 54 Vbeta and 13 Jbeta. TCRdb itself ran the immunoSEQ multiplex PCR reads through MiXCR, one entry per CDR3 protein. The table records about 300,000 distinct CDR3 sequences, around 90% of them present only once.

This TCR derives from a human donor with multiple sclerosis. The sample consisted of CD4+ T cells from PBMCs. The chain joins TRBV5-1 to TRBJ2-2; D is undetermined. CDR3 sequence: CASSLIEDTGELFF. CDR3 nucleotide sequence: TGCGCCAGCAGCTTGATTGAGGACACCGGGGAGCTGTTTTTT.